What follows describes a single T cell receptor (beta chain). Its antigen is not known. This sample is drawn from a study of brain T cells in children with intractable seizures. Time point defined: blood from clinic visit 5 months post-surgery; TSC patient then seizure free. Only cases whose brain tissue showed the highest T cell transcript signatures were sequenced. Pre-surgery treatment included at least one anti-epileptic drug. Germline V CDR1 and CDR2: SNHLY, FYNNEI. The CDR3 extends over 13 amino acids. Trimming removed 10 bases from V and 6 bases from J; junction bases left unmatched: 8. Measured with immunoSEQ multiplex PCR; TCRdb has only the in-frame clones, and not every one. The table shows hundreds of thousands of clones, with over 90% occurring only once. General study results and limits: HCMV serostatus was not known, and viral specificity came from CDR3 similarity only.

The TCR originated in a boy in the first two years of life with tuberous sclerosis and intractable seizures. The J gene is TRBJ1-1, the V gene TRBV2; 10 positions agree with TRBD1. The input for sequencing was peripheral blood, taken less than 6 months after surgery. The CDR3 DNA follows: TGTGCCATACCGGGACAGGGGAGGGCTGAAGCTTTCTTT. This encodes CAIPGQGRAEAFF.